This T cell receptor (beta chain) is drawn from a study of identical twins. Points from the study as a whole: Alpha sequences that were out-of-frame and twin-shared showed an excess of low generation probability. Insertions were reduced in abundant cord blood beta clonotypes but not in memory repertoires.

This clonotype was seen a few times. The target antigen is unknown. Germline assignment: CDR1 ENHRY and CDR2 SYGVKD. Trimming shortened V by 2 bases and J by 1 base, and 7 bases separated the two germline ends. The CDR3 length is 14 residues. Addition of a universal primer site occurred through template switching, and cDNA carried unique molecular identifiers. TCRdb re-derived calls from the 5' RACE reads in MiXCR, one entry per CDR3 protein. The sample shows about 890,000 distinct CDR3 sequences, 10% to 15% of them seen only once. This same sample was also part of a study on yellow fever vaccine responses in identical twins.

The specimen was PBMCs. This TCR derives from a woman aged 18-29 years in good health. The chain recombines TRBV10-3 with TRBJ2-3; D remains unclear. CDR3 in DNA: TGTGCCATCAGTGAGGGTTCAGGCACAGATACGCAGTATTTT. This translates into CAISEGSGTDTQYF.